Sequencing of this T cell receptor (beta chain) was carried out in a study of blood T cell repertoires in COVID-19. Background on the study: There were acute and convalescent COVID-19 samples, and they came from the United States, Italy and Spain. The cDNA or gDNA used as material had been derived from T cells, B-cell-depleted T cells, or PBMCs.

Trimming took 4 bases from V and 0 from J; bases not matched to a gene: 7. This CDR3 has 18 residues. Germline V gene data show CDR1 as LGHNA and CDR2 as YSLEER. In the source study's methods: Amplified reference gene primers provided the basis for estimating nucleated cell counts. Profiled with immunoSEQ multiplex PCR; TCRdb holds only in-frame clones, not every one. V and J calls and clone size come straight from that table; D and trimming were deduced from the DNA. Here the sample spans roughly 14,000 clones, roughly 86% being singletons. This clonotype was obtained from a man in his sixties with acute or convalescent COVID-19. Sequencing input: peripheral blood. The chain recombines TRBV4-3 with TRBJ2-2, with 11 bases identical to TRBD2. CDR3 residues: CASSLTLAGEANTGELFF. The CDR3 DNA follows: TGCGCCAGCAGCCTGACACTAGCGGGGGAAGCGAACACCGGGGAGCTGTTTTTT.